The 4 T cell receptor beta chains reported below all come from one sample, sequenced in a study of beta chain features in type 1 diabetes. Whole-study findings and limits: TCRB CDR3 length was moderately but significantly reduced in all four CD4+ subsets of Type 1 diabetes patients.

For these TCRs, the target antigens are not known. Isolated RNA was reverse transcribed in full, so expressed TCRB transcripts were sequenced. Sequencing was performed with immunoSEQ multiplex PCR; in TCRdb, only in-frame clones are kept and a portion is missing. The data show some 17,000 clones, approximately 70% seen once. Material: stem cell memory CD4+ T cells from blood. The receptors derive from a man between 25 and 39 years old with type 1 diabetes.

The rearrangement joins TRBV7-9 to TRBJ1-1, with 8 positions matching TRBD1. The CDR3 totals 12 residues. The germline V gene has CDR1 SEHNR and CDR2 FQNEAQ (reference sequence). J lost 1 base, V lost 11 bases, and 3 bases had no gene match. DNA of the CDR3: TGTGCCTGGGGACAGGAGAACACTGAAGCTTTCTTT. This sequence encodes CAWGQENTEAFF.

The chain is built from TRBV7-6 and TRBJ2-3; 9 bases fit TRBD2. This CDR3 is 16 amino acids long. The V and J ends lost 3 bases and 3 bases, in that order; junction bases with no gene match: 7. The V gene's germline CDR1 is SGHVS and CDR2 FNYEAQ. The CDR3 region is CASSLRGGRLTDTQYF. CDR3 DNA sequence: TGTGCCAGCAGCTTGCGGGGGGGCCGTTTAACAGATACGCAGTATTTT.

J is TRBJ2-1 and V is TRBV5-1; TRBD1 matches 8 bases. The CDR3 consists of 14 residues. Trimming cost V 1 base and J 4 bases; bases outside gene matches: 1. Looked up from germline, CDR1 is SGHRS and CDR2 is YFSETQ. This chain's CDR3 is CASSLTGGYNEQFF. CDR3 coding DNA: TGCGCCAGCAGCTTGACAGGGGGATACAATGAGCAGTTCTTC.

The V gene is TRBV5-1, the J gene TRBJ2-1; TRBD2 is a possible D gene (5 bases). Germline loops: CDR1 SGHRS, CDR2 YFSETQ. CDR3 length: 16 residues. V shed 1 base and J shed 0 bases, with 11 bases lying between them. CDR3 in DNA: TGCGCCAGCAGCTTGTTCGGGGATAGCTCCTACAATGAGCAGTTCTTC. As protein: CASSLFGDSSYNEQFF.